These 12 T cell receptor beta chains were sequenced from one sample in a study of cytomegalovirus exposure and HLA in healthy donors. PCR amplification relied on 60 Vbeta primers (plus 13 Jbeta primers). The data were produced by immunoSEQ multiplex PCR, yet TCRdb's version contains in-frame clones alone and is incomplete. This table holds about 180,000 clones, around 80% found once. Sequencing was performed on PBMCs. The receptors were sampled from a girl aged 10-17 years in good health and CMV-seropositive.

This sequence joins TRBV16 and TRBJ2-1; the match to TRBD2 covers 8 bases. CDR3 length: 14 amino acids. The V segment lost 5 bases and the J segment 6 bases; nucleotides outside the gene matches: 6. CDR1 and CDR2 from the germline V gene are KGHSY and FQNENV. The CDR3 DNA sequence: TGTGCCAGCAGCGGCCCTCTAGCGGGCAATGAGCAGTTCTTC. Its translation is CASSGPLAGNEQFF.

This rearrangement joins TRBV6-4 to TRBJ1-5; D possibly corresponds to TRBD1 (5 bases). Germline CDR1 reads MRHNA; CDR2 reads SNTAGT. The CDR3 length is 14 residues. Trimming shortened V by 5 bases and J by 4 bases, and 12 bases separated the two germline ends. The CDR3 sequence: CASSPSPGNQPQHF. The CDR3 DNA sequence: TGTGCCAGCAGTCCCTCCCCAGGGAATCAGCCCCAGCATTTT.

This clone was recorded once. The chain joins TRBV9 to TRBJ2-7, with 10 bases lining up with TRBD2. V lost 4 bases to trimming and J lost 3 bases; unmatched junction nucleotides: 4. This CDR3 has 14 amino acids. Per germline, CDR1 SGDLS and CDR2 YYNGEE. In DNA form, the CDR3 reads TGTGCCAGCAGCACAAGCGGGAGGGACTACGAGCAGTACTTC. This translates into CASSTSGRDYEQYF.

V is TRBV7-9 and J is TRBJ2-7; possibly TRBD2 for D (6 bases). Trimming left V 1 base short and J 6 bases short, with 13 bases between. Per the germline V gene, CDR1 is SEHNR and CDR2 is FQNEAQ (reference sequence). The CDR3 consists of 14 residues. In nucleotides, the CDR3 is TGTGCCAGCAGCTTAGGTACTAGCCCCTCCGAGCAGTACTTC. Encoded protein: CASSLGTSPSEQYF.

This chain links TRBV7-9 with TRBJ2-7; TRBD1 might be the D (5 bases). CDR3 size: 14 residues. The V and J ends lost 1 base and 6 bases respectively, with 13 bases between them. The germline gives CDR1 SEHNR, CDR2 FQNEAQ (reference sequence). CDR3 region: CASSLGQGFREQYF. The CDR3 nucleotides are TGTGCCAGCAGCTTAGGGCAGGGTTTCCGCGAGCAGTACTTC.

The V and J genes are TRBV6-1 and TRBJ2-7, with 8 bases lining up with TRBD1. V lost 6 bases and J lost 2; bases outside the gene matches: 3. The CDR3 spans 13 residues. Germline CDR1 is MNHNS and CDR2 is SASEGT. CDR3 amino acids: CASRDRVTYEQYF. For the CDR3, the DNA is TGTGCCAGCAGGGACAGGGTAACCTACGAGCAGTACTTC.

This chain connects TRBV7-7 to TRBJ2-5; a possible D gene is TRBD2 (5 bases). Germline-derived CDR1 and CDR2 are SSHAT and FNYEAQ (reference sequence). This CDR3 has 15 amino acids. V dropped 1 base and J dropped 5 bases, with 14 bases sitting between them. CDR3 region: CASSLGALPGETQYF. The DNA for the CDR3 is TGTGCCAGCAGCTTAGGGGCCCTCCCGGGGGAGACCCAGTACTTC. The complete variable domain, with remaining parts taken from reference TRBV7-7 and TRBJ2-5, reads GAGVSQSPRYKVTKRGQDVTLRCDPISSHATLYWYQQALGQGPEFLTYFNYEAQPDKSGLPSDRFSAERPEGSISTLTIQRTEQRDSAMYRCASSLGALPGETQYFGPGTRLLVL.

To note about this clone: This same CDR3 is encoded by further DNA sequences in the sample. This chain joins TRBV2 and TRBJ2-7, with 9 bases aligning to TRBD1. Germline CDR1 reads SNHLY; CDR2 reads FYNNEI. V lost 1 base and J lost 3; bases outside the gene matches: 1. The CDR3 contains 14 residues. The CDR3 nucleotides are TGTGCCAGCAGTGAAGGGACAGGGGTCTACGAGCAGTACTTC. It codes for CASSEGTGVYEQYF.

J is TRBJ2-7 and V is TRBV7-6; D perhaps matches TRBD2 (5 bases). The CDR3 runs 13 residues. Between the trimmed V and J ends, which lost 1 base and 4 bases, there was a span of 8 bases. The germline gives CDR1 SGHVS, CDR2 FNYEAQ. CDR3 region: CASSLGEWYEQYF. CDR3 nucleotide sequence: TGTGCCAGCAGCTTAGGGGAGTGGTACGAGCAGTACTTC.

The chain uses TRBV12-5 and TRBJ1-3; 7 positions match TRBD1. This CDR3 is built from 19 residues. The V gene end was trimmed by 0 bases and the J gene end by 1 base; junction bases not matched to a gene: 12. Germline V gene data show CDR1 as LGHNT and CDR2 as FRNRAP. The DNA for the CDR3 is TGTGCTAGTGGTTTGGTATTAGGGGGCCCGGACAGGTCTGGAAACACCATATATTTT. Encoded protein: CASGLVLGGPDRSGNTIYF.

The table lists this clone with a few counts. V usage is TRBV18 and J usage is TRBJ2-7, with a tentative D call TRBD2 (5 bases). CDR1 and CDR2 (germline): KGHSH, LQKENI. The CDR3 loop spans 17 amino acids. V gave up 5 bases and J gave up 0 bases, with 20 bases separating them. The CDR3 spells CASSVVALTLNSYEQYF. The CDR3 nucleotides read TGTGCCAGCTCAGTAGTAGCGTTAACTCTTAACTCCTACGAGCAGTACTTC.

The chain joins TRBV30 to TRBJ1-4; 7 bases agree with TRBD1. The ends lost 4 bases at V and 6 bases at J; junction bases unmatched: 8. Germline values: CDR1 GTSNPN, CDR2 SVGIG (reference sequence). The CDR3 is made up of 14 amino acids. In DNA, the CDR3 is TGTGCCTGGAATCCTGGGACAGAGGATGAAAAACTGTTTTTT. This codes for CAWNPGTEDEKLFF. Complete variable domain (other parts from reference TRBV30 and TRBJ1-4): SQTIHQWPATLVQPVGSPLSLECTVEGTSNPNLYWYRQAAGRGLQLLFYSVGIGQISSEVPQNLSASRPQDRQFILSSKKLLLSDSGFYLCAWNPGTEDEKLFFGSGTQLSVL.